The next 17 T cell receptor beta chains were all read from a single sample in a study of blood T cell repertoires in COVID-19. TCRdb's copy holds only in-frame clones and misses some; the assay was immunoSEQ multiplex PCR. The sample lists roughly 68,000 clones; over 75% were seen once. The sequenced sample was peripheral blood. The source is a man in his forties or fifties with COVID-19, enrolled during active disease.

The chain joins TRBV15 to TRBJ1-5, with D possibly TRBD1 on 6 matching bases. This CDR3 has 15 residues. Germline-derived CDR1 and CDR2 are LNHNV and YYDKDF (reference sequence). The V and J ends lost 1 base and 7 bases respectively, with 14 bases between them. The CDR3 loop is CATSRAPTGFQPQHF. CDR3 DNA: TGTGCCACCAGCAGAGCCCCCACAGGGTTCCAGCCCCAGCATTTT.

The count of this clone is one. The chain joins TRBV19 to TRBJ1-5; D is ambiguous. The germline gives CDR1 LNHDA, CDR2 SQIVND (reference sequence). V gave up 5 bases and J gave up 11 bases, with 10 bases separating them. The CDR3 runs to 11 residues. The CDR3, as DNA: TGTGCCAGTAGTTCCATAGAGGCCCAGCATTTT. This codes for CASSSIEAQHF.

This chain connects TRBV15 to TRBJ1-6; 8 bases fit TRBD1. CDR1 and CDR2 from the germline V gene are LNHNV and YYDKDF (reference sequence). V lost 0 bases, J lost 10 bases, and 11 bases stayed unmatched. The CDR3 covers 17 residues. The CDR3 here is CATSRDRVSGGRSPLHF. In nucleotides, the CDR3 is TGTGCCACCAGCAGAGATAGGGTCTCAGGGGGCCGGTCACCCCTCCACTTT. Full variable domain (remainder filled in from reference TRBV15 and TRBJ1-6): DAMVIQNPRYQVTQFGKPVTLSCSQTLNHNVMYWYQQKSSQAPKLLFHYYDKDFNNEADTPDNFQSRRPNTSFCFLDIRSPGLGDTAMYLCATSRDRVSGGRSPLHFGNGTRLTVT.

CDR3 in amino acids: CASSDQLAGGTQYF. The CDR3 DNA sequence: TGTGCCAGCAGTGATCAGCTTGCGGGGGGTACCCAGTACTTC. The chain recombines TRBV2 with TRBJ2-5; 8 positions match TRBD2. Germline trimming cut 3 bases from V and 8 bases from J; bases unmatched to any gene: 8. This CDR3 spans 14 amino acids. Germline V gene data show CDR1 as SNHLY and CDR2 as FYNNEI.

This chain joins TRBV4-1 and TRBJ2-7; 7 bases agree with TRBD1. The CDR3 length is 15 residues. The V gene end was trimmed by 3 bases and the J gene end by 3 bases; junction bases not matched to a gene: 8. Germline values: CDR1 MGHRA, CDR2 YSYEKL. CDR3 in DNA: TGCGCCAGCAGCCAGTCTGGACAGGAGTACTACGAGCAGTACTTC. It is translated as CASSQSGQEYYEQYF.

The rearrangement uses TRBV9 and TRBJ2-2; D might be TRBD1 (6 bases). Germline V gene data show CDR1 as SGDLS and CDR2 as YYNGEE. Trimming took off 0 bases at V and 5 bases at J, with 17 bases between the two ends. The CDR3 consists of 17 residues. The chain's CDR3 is CASSVAGLGGSTGELFF. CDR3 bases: TGTGCCAGCAGCGTAGCTGGGTTAGGGGGAAGTACCGGGGAGCTGTTTTTT.

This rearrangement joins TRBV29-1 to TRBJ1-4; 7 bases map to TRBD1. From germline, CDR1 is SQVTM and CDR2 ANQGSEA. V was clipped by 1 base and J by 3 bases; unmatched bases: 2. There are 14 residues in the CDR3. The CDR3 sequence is CSVEGTGSNEKLFF. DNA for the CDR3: TGCAGCGTTGAAGGGACAGGCTCTAATGAAAAACTGTTTTTT.

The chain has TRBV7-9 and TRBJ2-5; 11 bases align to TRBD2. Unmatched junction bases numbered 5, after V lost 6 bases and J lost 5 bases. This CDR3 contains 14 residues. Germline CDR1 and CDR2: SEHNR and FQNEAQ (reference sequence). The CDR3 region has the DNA TGTGCCAGCAGGCCCGGGACTAGCGGTGAGACCCAGTACTTC. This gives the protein CASRPGTSGETQYF.

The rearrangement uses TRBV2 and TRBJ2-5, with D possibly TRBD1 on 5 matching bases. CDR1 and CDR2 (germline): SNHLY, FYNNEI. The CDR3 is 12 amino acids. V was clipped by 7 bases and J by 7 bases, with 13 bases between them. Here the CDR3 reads CASIRTPGTQYF. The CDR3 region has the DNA TGTGCCAGCATAAGGACACCAGGGACCCAGTACTTC.

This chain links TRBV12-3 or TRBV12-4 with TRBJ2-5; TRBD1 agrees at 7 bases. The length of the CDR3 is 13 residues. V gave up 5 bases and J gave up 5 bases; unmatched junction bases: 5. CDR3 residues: CASSTDREETQYF. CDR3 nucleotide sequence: TGTGCCAGCAGTACCGACAGGGAGGAGACCCAGTACTTC.

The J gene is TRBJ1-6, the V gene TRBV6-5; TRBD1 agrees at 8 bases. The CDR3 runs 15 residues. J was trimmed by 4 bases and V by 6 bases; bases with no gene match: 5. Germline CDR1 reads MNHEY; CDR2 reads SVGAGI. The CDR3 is CASRRQGRYNSPLHF. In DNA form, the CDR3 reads TGTGCCAGCAGAAGACAGGGGAGGTATAATTCACCCCTCCACTTT.

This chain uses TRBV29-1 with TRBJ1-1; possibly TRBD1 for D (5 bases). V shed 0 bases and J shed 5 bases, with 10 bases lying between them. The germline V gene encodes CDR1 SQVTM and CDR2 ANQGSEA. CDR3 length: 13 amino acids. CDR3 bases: TGCAGCGTTGAAGATCAGGGTGGAACTGAAGCTTTCTTT. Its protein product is CSVEDQGGTEAFF.

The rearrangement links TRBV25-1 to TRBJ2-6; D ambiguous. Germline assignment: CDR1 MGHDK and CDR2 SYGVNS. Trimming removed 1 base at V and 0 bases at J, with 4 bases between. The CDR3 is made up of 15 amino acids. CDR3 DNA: TGTGCCAGCAGTGAATCGAGCTCTGGGGCCAACGTCCTGACTTTC. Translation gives CASSESSSGANVLTF.

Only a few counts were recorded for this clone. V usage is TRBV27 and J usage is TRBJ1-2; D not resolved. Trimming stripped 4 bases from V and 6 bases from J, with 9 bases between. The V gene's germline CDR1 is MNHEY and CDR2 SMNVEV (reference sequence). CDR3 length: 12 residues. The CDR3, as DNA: TGTGCCAGCAGTTCGAGGGCCGATGGCTACACCTTC. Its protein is CASSSRADGYTF.

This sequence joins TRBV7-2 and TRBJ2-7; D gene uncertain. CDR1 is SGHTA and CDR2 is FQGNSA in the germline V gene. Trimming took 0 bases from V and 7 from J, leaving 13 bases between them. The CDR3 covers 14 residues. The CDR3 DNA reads TGTGCCAGCAGCTTAGCGCGTGTGGTAGAGGAGCAGTACTTC. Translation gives CASSLARVVEEQYF.

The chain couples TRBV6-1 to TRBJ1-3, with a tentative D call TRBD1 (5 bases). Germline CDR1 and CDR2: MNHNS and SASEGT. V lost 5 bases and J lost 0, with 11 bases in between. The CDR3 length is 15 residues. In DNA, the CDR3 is TGTGCCAGCAGTCCCAGGGAGGGCTCTGGAAACACCATATATTTT. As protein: CASSPREGSGNTIYF.

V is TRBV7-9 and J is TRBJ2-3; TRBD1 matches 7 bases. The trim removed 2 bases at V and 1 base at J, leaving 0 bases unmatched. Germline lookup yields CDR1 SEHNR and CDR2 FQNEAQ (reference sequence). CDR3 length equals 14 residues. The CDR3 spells CASSLQGGTDTQYF. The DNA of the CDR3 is TGTGCCAGCAGCTTACAGGGGGGCACAGATACGCAGTATTTT.